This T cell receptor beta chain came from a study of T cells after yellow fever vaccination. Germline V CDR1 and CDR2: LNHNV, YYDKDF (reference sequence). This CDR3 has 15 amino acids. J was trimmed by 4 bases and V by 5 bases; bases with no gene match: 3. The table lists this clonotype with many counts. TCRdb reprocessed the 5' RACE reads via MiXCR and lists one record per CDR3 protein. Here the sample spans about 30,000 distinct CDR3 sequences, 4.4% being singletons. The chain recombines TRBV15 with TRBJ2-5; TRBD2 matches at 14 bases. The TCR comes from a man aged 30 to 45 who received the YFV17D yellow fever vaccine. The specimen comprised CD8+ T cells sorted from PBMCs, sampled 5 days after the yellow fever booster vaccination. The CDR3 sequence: CATSRGTSGRETQYF. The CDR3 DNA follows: TGTGCCACCAGCCGCGGGACTAGCGGGAGAGAGACCCAGTACTTC.